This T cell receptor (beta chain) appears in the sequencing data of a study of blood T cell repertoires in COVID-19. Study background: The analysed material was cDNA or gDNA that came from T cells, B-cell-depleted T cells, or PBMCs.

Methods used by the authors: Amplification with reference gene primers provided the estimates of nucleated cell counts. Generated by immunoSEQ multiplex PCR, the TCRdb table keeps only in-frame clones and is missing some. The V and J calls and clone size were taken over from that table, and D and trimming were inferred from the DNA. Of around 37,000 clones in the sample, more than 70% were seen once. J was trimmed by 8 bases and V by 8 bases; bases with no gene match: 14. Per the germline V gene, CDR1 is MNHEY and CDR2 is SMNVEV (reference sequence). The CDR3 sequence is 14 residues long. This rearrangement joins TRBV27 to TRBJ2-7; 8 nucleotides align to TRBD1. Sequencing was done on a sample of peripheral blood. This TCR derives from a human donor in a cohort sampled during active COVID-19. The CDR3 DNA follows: TGTGCCAGCGTATCCCGGACAGGGTCGAAGAAGCAGTACTTC. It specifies CASVSRTGSKKQYF.